The 21 T cell receptor beta chains in this list originate from one sample, sequenced in a study of T cells after yellow fever vaccination. A single record per CDR3 protein comes from TCRdb applying MiXCR to the 5' RACE reads. Of around 260,000 distinct CDR3 sequences in the sample, about 5% were seen once. The sequences come from CD4+ T cells sorted from PBMCs, collected on the day of the yellow fever booster vaccination. These receptors were collected from a man between 18 and 35 years old who received the YFV17D yellow fever vaccine.

This clonotype was recorded at least ten times. The chain employs TRBV6-2 or TRBV6-3 and TRBJ2-5; tentative D call: TRBD2 (6 bases). The V end was cut by 6 bases, the J end by 2 bases, with 10 bases between. The CDR3 sequence is 13 residues long. CDR1 is MNHEY and CDR2 is SVGEGT in the germline V gene. The CDR3 DNA sequence: TGTGCCAGCAGCCGGGGACTTCAAGAGACCCAGTACTTC. Translated: CASSRGLQETQYF.

The V gene is TRBV30, the J gene TRBJ2-5; 10 nucleotides agree with TRBD2. The length of the CDR3 is 14 residues. V lost 5 bases, J lost 2 bases, and 5 bases stayed unmatched. Germline CDR1 reads GTSNPN; CDR2 reads SVGIG (reference sequence). The CDR3 sequence: CAWGAGGTQETQYF. The CDR3 bases are TGTGCCTGGGGAGCGGGGGGGACACAAGAGACCCAGTACTTC. Supplemented by reference TRBV30 and TRBJ2-5, the full variable domain reads SQTIHQWPATLVQPVGSPLSLECTVEGTSNPNLYWYRQAAGRGLQLLFYSVGIGQISSEVPQNLSASRPQDRQFILSSKKLLLSDSGFYLCAWGAGGTQETQYFGPGTRLLVL.

The V and J genes are TRBV3-1 and TRBJ2-1; TRBD2 matches 8 bases. The V gene end was trimmed by 4 bases and the J gene end by 0 bases; junction bases not matched to a gene: 5. This CDR3 is 16 amino acids long. CDR1 is LGHDT, CDR2 YNNKEL, per germline (reference sequence). CDR3 sequence reads: CASSRLAGGSYNEQFF. The CDR3 DNA reads TGTGCCAGCAGCCGCCTGGCGGGGGGCTCCTACAATGAGCAGTTCTTC.

This clonotype turned up a few times. V and J are TRBV5-1 and TRBJ1-1; TRBD1 matches at 7 bases. The CDR3 length is 16 residues. V trimming: 1 base; J trimming: 0 bases; junction bases outside the gene matches: 6. Germline CDR1 is SGHRS and CDR2 is YFSETQ. The CDR3 region has the DNA TGCGCCAGCAGCTTGTTCTCGACAGGGCTGAACACTGAAGCTTTCTTT. Translating gives CASSLFSTGLNTEAFF.

This clonotype was detected many times. This chain joins TRBV18 and TRBJ2-5, with D maybe TRBD1 (5 bases). V was shortened by 5 bases and J by 3 bases, with 10 bases between the two germline ends. Per the germline V gene, CDR1 is KGHSH and CDR2 is LQKENI. The CDR3 sequence is 13 residues long. The DNA of the CDR3 is TGTGCCAGCTCAAACGGACACGAAGAGACCCAGTACTTC. Its protein is CASSNGHEETQYF.

This clonotype was counted a few times. V and J are TRBV2 and TRBJ1-5; D ambiguous. This CDR3 spans 15 amino acids. V was pared by 6 bases and J by 0 bases, with 12 bases between. CDR1 SNHLY and CDR2 FYNNEI come from the germline V gene. DNA for the CDR3: TGTGCCAGCAGGGGCGAGAGTTATAGCAATCAGCCCCAGCATTTT. This gives the protein CASRGESYSNQPQHF.

This clonotype appeared a few times. This sequence joins TRBV6-2 or TRBV6-3 and TRBJ2-5; the D gene is possibly TRBD2 (6 bases). The CDR3 sequence is 17 residues long. The V end lost 2 bases, the J end lost 3 bases, and 19 bases lay between the germline ends. The germline CDR1 and CDR2 sequences are MNHEY and SVGEGT. CDR3 DNA sequence: TGTGCCAGCAGTTACCCAGCTCCGGAGTCGGGGGAAGAGACCCAGTACTTC. Translation: CASSYPAPESGEETQYF.

This clonotype was recorded many times. The gene calls are TRBV7-2 and TRBJ2-2; TRBD2 aligns across 8 bases. The V gene end was trimmed by 5 bases and the J gene end by 1 base; junction bases not matched to a gene: 6. The CDR3 is made up of 16 amino acids. Germline values: CDR1 SGHTA, CDR2 FQGNSA. CDR3 protein: CASSRRLAGNTGELFF. The DNA for the CDR3 is TGTGCCAGCAGCCGTAGGCTAGCGGGGAACACCGGGGAGCTGTTTTTT.

V is TRBV5-1 and J is TRBJ1-3; no reliable D call. Trimming removed 0 bases from V and 0 bases from J, with 10 bases in between. Germline-derived CDR1 and CDR2 are SGHRS and YFSETQ. The length of the CDR3 is 16 residues. The CDR3 region has the DNA TGCGCCAGCAGCTTGGGTAGGGCCAGCTCTGGAAACACCATATATTTT. This gives the protein CASSLGRASSGNTIYF.

This clonotype appeared many times. J is TRBJ2-3 and V is TRBV29-1; 9 bases agree with TRBD2. Germline-derived CDR1 and CDR2 are SQVTM and ANQGSEA. The CDR3 length is 14 residues. The V and J ends lost 0 bases and 5 bases, in that order; junction bases with no gene match: 3. Here the CDR3 reads CSVEDGGGGDTQYF. CDR3 nucleotide sequence: TGCAGCGTTGAAGACGGCGGGGGGGGAGATACGCAGTATTTT.

This clonotype was counted many times. The rearrangement joins TRBV5-1 to TRBJ2-4; D is ambiguous. The CDR3 has 14 residues. Germline V gene sequence: CDR1 SGHRS, CDR2 YFSETQ. Trimming cost V 0 bases and J 6 bases, with 10 bases left between them. The CDR3 coding sequence is TGCGCCAGCAGCTTGGAGGGTGGCGGAAACATTCAGTACTTC. This encodes CASSLEGGGNIQYF.

The chain uses TRBV3-1 and TRBJ2-5; 8 bases align to TRBD1. The junction had 5 bases not matched to a gene; V was cut back by 8 bases and J by 3 bases. This CDR3 is 13 amino acids long. Per the germline V gene, CDR1 is LGHDT and CDR2 is YNNKEL (reference sequence). CDR3 sequence (DNA): TGTGCCAGCGGGACAGGCGCCGAAGAGACCCAGTACTTC. It encodes CASGTGAEETQYF.

This clonotype was recorded a few times. The chain recombines TRBV4-3 with TRBJ2-3; D not resolved. The CDR3 contains 14 residues. The ends were cut back, 4 bases at V and 1 base at J, with 9 bases in the middle. Germline CDR1 reads LGHNA; CDR2 reads YSLEER. CDR3 in amino acids: CASSRVGGTDTQYF. The DNA for the CDR3 is TGCGCCAGCAGCCGGGTGGGCGGCACAGATACGCAGTATTTT.

The chain uses TRBV13 and TRBJ2-7; D is tentatively TRBD1 or TRBD2 (5 bases each). This CDR3 spans 12 amino acids. CDR1 is PRHDT, CDR2 FYEKMQ, per germline (reference sequence). The V and J ends lost 4 bases and 5 bases respectively, with 9 bases between them. This CDR3 reads CASSSRDHEQYF. As DNA, the CDR3 is TGTGCCAGCAGCTCCAGGGACCACGAGCAGTACTTC.

This clonotype was picked up a small number of times. The genes are TRBV3-1 and TRBJ1-1, with D unresolved. Trimming cost V 1 base and J 1 base, with 4 bases left between them. CDR1 and CDR2 (germline): LGHDT, YNNKEL (reference sequence). The CDR3 sequence is 13 residues long. The CDR3, as DNA: TGTGCCAGCAGCCAAGTATGGAACACTGAAGCTTTCTTT. Its translation is CASSQVWNTEAFF. Complete variable domain (other parts from reference TRBV3-1 and TRBJ1-1): DTAVSQTPKYLVTQMGNDKSIKCEQNLGHDTMYWYKQDSKKFLKIMFSYNNKELIINETVPNRFSPKSPDKAHLNLHINSLELGDSAVYFCASSQVWNTEAFFGQGTRLTVV.

The table lists this clonotype with a few counts. The chain uses TRBV12-3 or TRBV12-4 and TRBJ1-5, with D perhaps matching TRBD1 (6 bases). The CDR3 length is 16 residues. V was trimmed by 3 bases and J by 6 bases, leaving 18 bases between them. CDR3 region: CASSLGGQGIGQPQHF. CDR3 nucleotides: TGTGCCAGCAGTTTGGGTGGGCAGGGGATTGGTCAGCCCCAGCATTTT.

The gene calls are TRBV24-1 and TRBJ2-6, with D maybe TRBD1 (5 bases). This CDR3 is built from 17 residues. The germline V gene has CDR1 KGHDR and CDR2 SFDVKD. The ends were cut back, 4 bases at V and 0 bases at J, with 12 bases in the middle. CDR3 sequence: CATSDPDSYSGANVLTF. The CDR3 DNA reads TGTGCCACCAGTGACCCCGACAGCTACTCTGGGGCCAACGTCCTGACTTTC.

The table lists this clonotype with a few counts. This sequence joins TRBV5-1 and TRBJ1-2; D may be TRBD1 (6 bases). CDR3 size: 15 residues. V lost 4 bases, J lost 4 bases, and 17 bases lay in between. Germline lookup yields CDR1 SGHRS and CDR2 YFSETQ. CDR3 in DNA: TGCGCCAGCAGCCCTGGTAGCCCCAGGGGCTATGGCTACACCTTC. Translated, it gives CASSPGSPRGYGYTF.

Ten or more counts support this clonotype. The rearrangement links TRBV11-2 to TRBJ2-1, with 7 nucleotides matching TRBD2. Germline CDR1 SGHAT, CDR2 FQNNGV. With 1 base clipped from V and 4 bases from J, the junction kept 25 bases outside the gene matches. The CDR3 extends over 22 amino acids. CDR3 loop: CASSLGFKRWTSGPPEYNEQFF. CDR3 nucleotides: TGTGCCAGCAGCTTAGGCTTTAAGAGGTGGACTAGTGGCCCCCCGGAATACAATGAGCAGTTCTTC. The variable domain in full, completed from reference TRBV11-2 and TRBJ2-1, reads EAGVAQSPRYKIIEKRQSVAFWCNPISGHATLYWYQQILGQGPKLLIQFQNNGVVDDSQLPKDRFSAERLKGVDSTLKIQPAKLEDSAVYLCASSLGFKRWTSGPPEYNEQFFGPGTRLTVL.

This clonotype came up many times. V gene TRBV11-2 combines with J gene TRBJ2-7; D is possibly TRBD2 (5 bases). Germline V CDR1 and CDR2: SGHAT, FQNNGV. V was cut by 5 bases and J by 2 bases, with 13 bases left in between. This CDR3 spans 14 amino acids. In DNA, the CDR3 is TGTGCCAGCAGCCTTTGGACTGATCCCTACGAGCAGTACTTC. Its translation: CASSLWTDPYEQYF. Full variable domain (missing parts from reference TRBV11-2 and TRBJ2-7): EAGVAQSPRYKIIEKRQSVAFWCNPISGHATLYWYQQILGQGPKLLIQFQNNGVVDDSQLPKDRFSAERLKGVDSTLKIQPAKLEDSAVYLCASSLWTDPYEQYFGPGTRLTVT.

This clonotype was counted between two and nine times. V usage is TRBV20-1 and J usage is TRBJ2-7; D call uncertain. This CDR3 has 12 residues. The germline V gene encodes CDR1 DFQATT and CDR2 SNEGSKA (reference sequence). The ends were cut back, 2 bases at V and 3 bases at J, with 8 bases in the middle. For the CDR3, the DNA is TGCAGTGCTAGATCAGTACTCTACGAGCAGTACTTC. This translates into CSARSVLYEQYF.